This TCR beta chain was profiled in a study of blood T cell repertoires in COVID-19. On the study more broadly: Samples came from the United States, Italy and Spain, spanning acute and convalescent COVID-19. From T cells, B-cell-depleted T cells, or PBMCs came the material, which was cDNA or gDNA.

This CDR3 has 15 residues. V was pared by 4 bases and J by 6 bases, with 9 bases of the junction left unmatched. The germline V gene has CDR1 SGHRS and CDR2 YFSETQ. Methods used by the authors: Reference gene primer amplification gave nucleated cell count estimates. Produced via immunoSEQ multiplex PCR; TCRdb's table is partial and in-frame only. That table is the source of V, J and clone size, and D and trimming were worked out from the DNA. The repertoire includes tens of thousands of clones, just over 85% of them detected once, and around 27% sits in the top ten. The chain is built from TRBV5-1 and TRBJ2-1, with TRBD2 matching 8 bases. The clonotype comes from a human donor in a cohort sampled during active COVID-19. Material for sequencing was peripheral blood. The CDR3 is CASSGGRGAVNEQFF. CDR3 bases: TGCGCCAGCAGCGGGGGGCGGGGGGCCGTCAATGAGCAGTTCTTC.